A single sample is the source of the 11 T cell receptor beta chains below, sequenced in a study of T-cell memory formation after mild COVID-19. From the 5' RACE reads, TCRdb called clonotypes with MiXCR, one entry per CDR3 protein. There are 280,000 or so distinct CDR3 sequences in the sample; approximately 18% occur only once, and around 23% lies in the top ten. Sequences were obtained from PBMCs or a T cell subset sorted from them (not recorded which). These receptors came from a man aged 18-30 years who had mild COVID-19 (a few samples of this study predate the infection). Cell type and time point are not known.

In this sample, this clonotype turned up a few times. The V gene is TRBV7-2, the J gene TRBJ2-4, with D unclear. With 5 bases removed from V and 11 bases from J, the gap between germline ends came to 16 bases. The CDR3 is 13 amino acids. Germline V CDR1 and CDR2: SGHTA, FQGNSA. DNA for the CDR3: TGTGCCAGCAGCCCGAATCTACCAAAGGTTCAGTACTTC. Translated: CASSPNLPKVQYF.

The J gene is TRBJ2-7, the V gene TRBV10-2, with D perhaps being TRBD1 or TRBD2 (5 bases each). Trimming cost V 1 base and J 4 bases, with 14 bases left between them. This CDR3 is 15 amino acids long. Germline V gene data show CDR1 as WSHSY and CDR2 as SAAADI. The CDR3 loop is CASSEYGDRAYEQYV. The CDR3 DNA follows: TGCGCCAGCAGTGAGTATGGGGACCGGGCTTACGAGCAGTACGTC.

This chain connects TRBV28 to TRBJ2-7; tentative D call: TRBD1 (6 bases). V gave up 9 bases and J gave up 3 bases, with 12 bases separating them. This CDR3 spans 12 amino acids. Germline CDR1 is MDHEN and CDR2 is SYDVKM. CDR3 in amino acids: CASRIGGYEQYV. The CDR3 nucleotides read TGTGCCAGTAGAATAGGGGGCTACGAGCAGTACGTC.

In this sample, this clonotype turned up a few times. The J gene is TRBJ2-7, the V gene TRBV15; the match to TRBD1 covers 8 bases. The germline gives CDR1 LNHNV, CDR2 YYDKDF (reference sequence). This CDR3 is 14 amino acids long. V shed 2 bases, J shed 7 bases, and the junction held 7 bases outside the gene matches. The CDR3 sequence is CATSRYGQGPEQYF. The CDR3 nucleotides are TGTGCCACCAGCAGATACGGACAGGGACCGGAGCAGTACTTC.

A few counts support this clonotype. The gene calls are TRBV4-3 and TRBJ2-3; D is undetermined. Per the germline V gene, CDR1 is LGHNA and CDR2 is YSLEER. Trimming shortened V by 4 bases and J by 6 bases, and 14 bases separated the two germline ends. The CDR3 runs 14 residues. The chain's CDR3 is CASSRGTRPDTQYF. DNA of the CDR3: TGCGCCAGCAGCCGAGGAACCAGACCGGATACGCAGTATTTT.

A few counts support this clonotype. The gene calls are TRBV4-3 and TRBJ2-6; D unresolved. This CDR3 region has 17 residues. Trimming removed 3 bases from V and 0 bases from J, with 12 bases in between. Germline CDR1 is LGHNA and CDR2 is YSLEER. CDR3 coding DNA: TGCGCCAGCAGCCAGGACGGTGATTCCTCTGGGGCCAACGTCCTGACTTTC. Protein product: CASSQDGDSSGANVLTF.

This clonotype showed up just a few times. The V call is TRBV12-3 or TRBV12-4, the J call TRBJ2-3, with TRBD2 identical over 9 bases. Trimming removed 3 bases from V and 3 bases from J; junction bases left unmatched: 13. CDR3 size: 18 residues. Written as DNA, the CDR3 is TGTGCCAGCAGTTTCCCGAAAGGGGGCGGGGGGGATACAGATACGCAGTATTTT. Residues: CASSFPKGGGGDTDTQYF.

The chain recombines TRBV5-4 with TRBJ2-5; D possibly corresponds to TRBD1 (6 bases). The V and J ends lost 4 bases and 3 bases respectively, with 10 bases between them. The V gene's germline CDR1 is SGHNT and CDR2 YYREEE (reference sequence). This CDR3 is 13 amino acids long. The CDR3 DNA reads as TGTGCCAGCAGCCCACGGACAGAAGAGACCCAGTACTTC. Protein sequence: CASSPRTEETQYF.

The genes are TRBV27 and TRBJ2-3, with D possibly being TRBD2 (5 bases). The germline CDR1 and CDR2 sequences are MNHEY and SMNVEV (reference sequence). The CDR3 length is 17 residues. V was pared by 4 bases and J by 2 bases, with 19 bases between. DNA for the CDR3: TGTGCCAGCAGTTCGACGATGAAGAGGGCTCACACAGATACGCAGTATTTT. This sequence encodes CASSSTMKRAHTDTQYF.

In its sample, this clonotype was seen many times. The chain employs TRBV24-1 and TRBJ2-3; 9 positions agree with TRBD1. CDR1 is KGHDR, CDR2 SFDVKD, per germline. The J segment lost 0 bases and the V segment lost 7 bases, leaving 10 bases of the junction unmatched. The CDR3 consists of 17 residues. The DNA for the CDR3 is TGTGCCACCAGCATGTCGGGACAGGGACACAGCACAGATACGCAGTATTTT. Its translation: CATSMSGQGHSTDTQYF.

This clonotype was counted between two and nine times. The V gene is TRBV5-1, the J gene TRBJ2-2, with 7 bases fitting TRBD1. Germline assignment: CDR1 SGHRS and CDR2 YFSETQ. CDR3 length: 15 residues. The junction had 6 bases not matched to a gene; V was cut back by 2 bases and J by 5 bases. The CDR3 here is CASSFGQVVTGELFF. Written as DNA, the CDR3 is TGCGCCAGCAGCTTCGGACAGGTCGTAACCGGGGAGCTGTTTTTT.